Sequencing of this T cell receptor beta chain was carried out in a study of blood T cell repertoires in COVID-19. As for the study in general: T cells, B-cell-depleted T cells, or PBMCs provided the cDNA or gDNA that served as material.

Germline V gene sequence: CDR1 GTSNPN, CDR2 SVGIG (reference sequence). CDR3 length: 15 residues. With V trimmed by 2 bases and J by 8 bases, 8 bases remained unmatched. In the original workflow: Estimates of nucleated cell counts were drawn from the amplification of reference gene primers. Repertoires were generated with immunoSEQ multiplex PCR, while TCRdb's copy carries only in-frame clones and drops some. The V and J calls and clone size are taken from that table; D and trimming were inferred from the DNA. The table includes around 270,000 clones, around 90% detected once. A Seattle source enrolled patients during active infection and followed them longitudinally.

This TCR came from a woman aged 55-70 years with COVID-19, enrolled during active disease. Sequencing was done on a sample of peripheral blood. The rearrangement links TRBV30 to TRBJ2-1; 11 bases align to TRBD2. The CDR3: CAWSTGSGRVDEQFF. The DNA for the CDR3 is TGTGCCTGGAGTACGGGTAGCGGGAGGGTCGATGAGCAGTTCTTC. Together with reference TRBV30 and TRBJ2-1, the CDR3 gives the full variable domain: SQTIHQWPATLVQPVGSPLSLECTVEGTSNPNLYWYRQAAGRGLQLLFYSVGIGQISSEVPQNLSASRPQDRQFILSSKKLLLSDSGFYLCAWSTGSGRVDEQFFGPGTRLTVL.